This T cell receptor (beta chain) originates from a study of T cells after posttransplantation cyclophosphamide. The method was immunoSEQ multiplex PCR; TCRdb's version includes in-frame clones alone and lacks a portion of them. This table has about 7,100 clones, roughly 81% appearing once. A single count supports this clone. Its antigen is not identified. A marrow graft followed busulfan-fludarabine conditioning, with cyclophosphamide on days +3 and +4. Overall study findings and caveats: After PTCy, TRB diversity resembled that of CNI/methotrexate controls. Later post-transplant blood repertoires were often dominated by donor CD8+ memory clones.

CDR3 length equals 13 residues. Germline V CDR1 and CDR2: SGHNT, YYREEE (reference sequence). Germline trimming cut 1 base from V and 3 bases from J; bases unmatched to any gene: 0. J is TRBJ2-7 and V is TRBV5-4, with 8 bases that match TRBD1. This TCR derives from a male patient aged 30 to 39 who received an allogeneic stem cell transplant from a related donor, was CMV-positive, and had acute GVHD only. The graft donor may account for some of the T cells. The sample in question was PBMCs, obtained approximately 1,400 days after allogeneic stem cell transplant with posttransplant cyclophosphamide. CDR3 coding DNA: TGTGCCAGCAGCTTGACAGGGGGCTACGAGCAGTACTTC. As protein: CASSLTGGYEQYF. Using reference TRBV5-4 and TRBJ2-7 for the parts outside the CDR3, the full variable domain is ETGVTQSPTHLIKTRGQQVTLRCSSQSGHNTVSWYQQALGQGPQFIFQYYREEENGRGNFPPRFSGLQFPNYSSELNVNALELDDSALYLCASSLTGGYEQYFGPGTRLTVT.